The clone carrying this T cell receptor beta chain was detected only once. Its antigen remains unknown. This could be a read error, since a much larger clone is one nucleotide away. This CDR3 region has 13 residues. V was pared by 8 bases and J by 5 bases, with 8 bases of the junction left unmatched. Germline V CDR1 and CDR2: SGHTA, FQGNSA. The sample comes from a study of lung T cells in sarcoidosis with Löfgren's syndrome. Study at large: Analyses focused on Löfgren's syndrome patients.

MiXCR, applied by TCRdb to the reads, yields one record per CDR3 protein. Of about 19,000 distinct CDR3 sequences in the sample, 20% to 25% were seen once. Whole-study findings and limits: The most expanded V genes in Löfgren's patients were reportedly TRAV12-1 and TRBV2.

The chain carries TRBV7-2 and TRBJ2-7; 8 nucleotides match TRBD1. This clonotype originated in a human donor with sarcoidosis (Löfgren's syndrome or another form), or a control subject (not recorded which). Sequencing was done on a sample of CD4+ T cells from bronchoalveolar lavage. CDR3 region: CASSRDRTHEQYF. The CDR3 DNA follows: TGTGCCAGCTCCCGGGACAGGACCCACGAGCAGTACTTC. Drawing the rest from reference TRBV7-2 and TRBJ2-7, the complete variable domain is GAGVSQSPSNKVTEKGKDVELRCDPISGHTALYWYRQSLGQGLEFLIYFQGNSAPDKSGLPSDRFSAERTGGSVSTLTIQRTQQEDSAVYLCASSRDRTHEQYFGPGTRLTVT.